These 15 T cell receptor beta chains came from one sample sequenced in a study of technical replicates of blood from a handful of donors. TCRdb's copy holds only in-frame clones and misses some; the assay was immunoSEQ multiplex PCR. The profile shows some 83,000 clones, about 92% of them singletons. Sequencing input: T cells isolated from PBMCs. These receptor sequences come from a human donor in good health.

This chain connects TRBV9 to TRBJ2-1; TRBD2 agrees at 15 bases. V shed 2 bases, J shed 7 bases, and the junction held 1 base outside the gene matches. The CDR3 totals 15 residues. Germline lookup yields CDR1 SGDLS and CDR2 YYNGEE. The CDR3 DNA reads TGTGCCAGCAGCGTGGGACTAGCGGGAGGAAATGAGCAGTTCTTC. Its translation: CASSVGLAGGNEQFF.

This clone was found once. The chain is built from TRBV6-1 and TRBJ2-2; D uncertain. The V gene lost 3 bases and the J gene lost 0 bases, with 5 bases spanning the gap. CDR3 length equals 14 residues. Germline V lookup: CDR1 MNHNS, CDR2 SASEGT. The CDR3 coding sequence is TGTGCCAGCAGTGACCAGACGAACACCGGGGAGCTGTTTTTT. This sequence encodes CASSDQTNTGELFF.

The chain is built from TRBV4-2 and TRBJ1-2, with no clear D. V was shortened by 2 bases and J by 4 bases, with 14 bases between the two germline ends. CDR3 length: 15 amino acids. Germline V gene sequence: CDR1 LGHNA, CDR2 YNFKEQ. As DNA, the CDR3 is TGTGCCAGCAGCCAAAATTCCGGGTCTGGCTATGGCTACACCTTC. It encodes CASSQNSGSGYGYTF.

J is TRBJ2-2 and V is TRBV25-1; possibly TRBD2 for D (5 bases). Germline V gene lookup returns CDR1 MGHDK and CDR2 SYGVNS. The CDR3 contains 12 residues. V was clipped by 6 bases and J by 3 bases, with 5 bases between them. The CDR3 nucleotides read TGTGCCAGCAGGGAGGACACCGGGGAGCTGTTTTTT. Encoded protein: CASREDTGELFF.

The V and J genes are TRBV7-2 and TRBJ1-1; 9 bases align to TRBD1. CDR3 length equals 14 residues. The germline V gene encodes CDR1 SGHTA and CDR2 FQGNSA. V shed 0 bases, J shed 4 bases, and the junction held 0 bases outside the gene matches. The CDR3 DNA follows: TGTGCCAGCAGCTTAGCGACAGGGGGCACTGAAGCTTTCTTT. It translates to CASSLATGGTEAFF.

The J gene is TRBJ1-2, the V gene TRBV4-1; 9 nucleotides align to TRBD1. CDR1 is MGHRA, CDR2 YSYEKL, per germline. The CDR3 sequence is 16 residues long. The J segment lost 5 bases and the V segment lost 0 bases, leaving 7 bases of the junction unmatched. CDR3 sequence (DNA): TGCGCCAGCAGCCAAGATCCGGGACAGGGAGAATATGGCTACACCTTC. Translated, it gives CASSQDPGQGEYGYTF.

V and J are TRBV2 and TRBJ1-2; D might be TRBD1 (6 bases). The CDR3 sequence is 13 residues long. Germline assignment: CDR1 SNHLY and CDR2 FYNNEI. V was clipped by 5 bases and J by 5 bases, with 12 bases between them. CDR3 residues: CASSYNRVYGYTF. The CDR3 DNA is TGTGCCAGCAGTTATAACAGGGTTTATGGCTACACCTTC.

The chain has TRBV10-3 and TRBJ2-2; D is possibly TRBD2 (5 bases). Trimming removed 7 bases from V and 4 bases from J, with 19 bases in between. The CDR3 has 16 residues. Germline V gene sequence: CDR1 ENHRY, CDR2 SYGVKD. CDR3 sequence: CAITPGEGRITGELFF. The CDR3 nucleotides read TGTGCCATCACCCCCGGAGAGGGAAGGATCACCGGGGAGCTGTTTTTT.

The chain carries TRBV19 and TRBJ1-2, with D hard to call. V lost 5 bases to trimming and J lost 1 base, with 14 bases between them. Germline V CDR1 and CDR2: LNHDA, SQIVND (reference sequence). This CDR3 region has 15 residues. The CDR3 loop is CASSARPMINYGYTF. Written as DNA, the CDR3 is TGTGCCAGTAGTGCTAGACCGATGATTAACTATGGCTACACCTTC.

V is TRBV27 and J is TRBJ2-1, with TRBD1 matching 9 bases. V lost 6 bases and J lost 4; bases outside the gene matches: 7. The CDR3 sequence is 15 residues long. Germline V gene lookup returns CDR1 MNHEY and CDR2 SMNVEV (reference sequence). The CDR3 loop is CASSQATGGYNEQFF. In nucleotides, the CDR3 is TGTGCCAGCAGCCAAGCGACAGGGGGGTACAATGAGCAGTTCTTC.

The chain uses TRBV28 and TRBJ2-7, with 7 bases lining up with TRBD1. In germline, CDR1 is MDHEN, CDR2 SYDVKM. This CDR3 is built from 14 residues. V shed 6 bases, J shed 6 bases, and the junction held 11 bases outside the gene matches. For the CDR3, the DNA is TGTGCCAGCAGAAGTTGGGGTACAGGGGTCGAGCAGTACTTC. This codes for CASRSWGTGVEQYF.

The chain carries TRBV28 and TRBJ2-2; maybe TRBD1 (5 bases). This CDR3 has 15 residues. The germline V and J ends were trimmed by 2 bases and 3 bases, with 10 bases remaining between them. Germline values: CDR1 MDHEN, CDR2 SYDVKM. In DNA form, the CDR3 reads TGTGCCAGCAGTTTAAAACAGGCCTACACCGGGGAGCTGTTTTTT. This translates into CASSLKQAYTGELFF.

The chain employs TRBV19 and TRBJ2-7; 10 bases align to TRBD2. V was pared by 3 bases and J by 4 bases, with 0 bases of the junction left unmatched. The CDR3 totals 13 residues. From germline, CDR1 is LNHDA and CDR2 SQIVND (reference sequence). The DNA for the CDR3 is TGTGCCAGTAGTATGGGACTAGCGTACGAGCAGTACTTC. This codes for CASSMGLAYEQYF.

The chain couples TRBV2 to TRBJ2-1; 9 nucleotides agree with TRBD1. Trimming at V came to 4 bases and at J to 8 bases, leaving 9 bases not matched to a gene. Germline values: CDR1 SNHLY, CDR2 FYNNEI. This CDR3 is built from 15 residues. This CDR3 is CASSVLGQGWDEQFF. The CDR3 region has the DNA TGTGCCAGCAGTGTGTTGGGACAGGGCTGGGATGAGCAGTTCTTC. The variable domain in full, with the rest retrieved from reference TRBV2 and TRBJ2-1, is EPEVTQTPSHQVTQMGQEVILRCVPISNHLYFYWYRQILGQKVEFLVSFYNNEISEKSEIFDDQFSVERPDGSNFTLKIRSTKLEDSAMYFCASSVLGQGWDEQFFGPGTRLTVL.

V usage is TRBV27 and J usage is TRBJ1-1, with D hard to call. CDR1 is MNHEY, CDR2 SMNVEV, per germline (reference sequence). With 1 base removed from V and 6 bases from J, the gap between germline ends came to 9 bases. The CDR3 loop spans 13 amino acids. CDR3 protein: CASSLLYVAEAFF. In DNA form, the CDR3 reads TGTGCCAGCAGTTTATTGTACGTAGCTGAAGCTTTCTTT.